These 12 T cell receptor beta chains came from one sample sequenced in a study of cytomegalovirus exposure and HLA in healthy donors. The PCR contained 60 Vbeta and 13 Jbeta primers. The method was immunoSEQ multiplex PCR; TCRdb's version includes in-frame clones alone and lacks a portion of them. Among over 130,000 clones listed, approximately 88% were seen once. What was sequenced was PBMCs. The source of these receptors is a woman between 40 and 55 years old in good health and CMV-seronegative.

The rearrangement uses TRBV6-6 and TRBJ2-1; D may be TRBD1 (6 bases). Germline V gene lookup returns CDR1 MNHNY and CDR2 SVGAGI (reference sequence). Trimming stripped 7 bases from V and 8 bases from J, with 12 bases between. The CDR3 loop spans 12 amino acids. In DNA, the CDR3 is TGTGCCAGCACCTTGGGGGCCGATGAGCAGTTCTTC. Translated, it gives CASTLGADEQFF.

V and J are TRBV18 and TRBJ2-7, with 12 nucleotides matching TRBD2. V shed 4 bases, J shed 4 bases, and the junction held 8 bases outside the gene matches. The CDR3 spans 16 residues. Germline V gives CDR1 KGHSH, CDR2 LQKENI. The CDR3 DNA follows: TGTGCCAGCTCACAACCCGGACTAGCGGGAACTTACGAGCAGTACTTC. Amino acids: CASSQPGLAGTYEQYF.

V and J are TRBV6-5 and TRBJ2-7; possible D gene TRBD2, 7 bases. Germline V CDR1 and CDR2: MNHEY, SVGAGI. V was shortened by 5 bases and J by 5 bases, with 19 bases between the two germline ends. This CDR3 is built from 15 residues. The CDR3: CASSALAGAPNEQYF. CDR3 nucleotide sequence: TGTGCCAGCAGTGCCCTCGCGGGGGCCCCCAACGAGCAGTACTTC.

In its sample, this clone was seen once. This chain joins TRBV9 and TRBJ2-7, with D perhaps TRBD1 (7 bases). Per the germline V gene, CDR1 is SGDLS and CDR2 is YYNGEE. The CDR3 extends over 14 amino acids. Trimming cost V 0 bases and J 2 bases, with 9 bases left between them. CDR3 DNA: TGTGCCAGCAGCGTAGGCGGGACAGCCTACGAGCAGTACTTC. Protein: CASSVGGTAYEQYF.

This chain uses TRBV5-1 with TRBJ2-5, with 7 bases identical to TRBD1. The end of the DNA is better explained by TRBJ2-7, so the J call may be wrong. This CDR3 region has 15 residues. CDR1 is SGHRS and CDR2 is YFSETQ in the germline V gene. The CDR3 sequence: CASSLAPGQAYEQYF. CDR3 sequence (DNA): TGCGCCAGCAGCTTGGCCCCTGGACAGGCCTACGAGCAGTACTTC.

This rearrangement joins TRBV6-1 to TRBJ1-1; D possibly corresponds to TRBD1 (5 bases). Trimming left V 6 bases short and J 7 bases short, with 12 bases between. This CDR3 comprises 12 residues. Germline V gene lookup returns CDR1 MNHNS and CDR2 SASEGT. CDR3 in amino acids: CASRGDEDEAFF. CDR3 sequence (DNA): TGTGCCAGCAGAGGGGATGAGGATGAAGCTTTCTTT.

This chain connects TRBV7-8 to TRBJ2-7; TRBD2 matches 9 bases. This CDR3 is built from 15 residues. Germline V gene data show CDR1 as SGHVS and CDR2 as FQNEAQ. V lost 4 bases, J lost 2 bases, and 6 bases stayed unmatched. In DNA form, the CDR3 reads TGTGCCAGCAGCTCTGTAGCGGGAGTGGCCTACGAGCAGTACTTC. This sequence encodes CASSSVAGVAYEQYF.

The V and J genes are TRBV5-1 and TRBJ1-1, with 11 bases matching TRBD1. The CDR3 extends over 14 amino acids. V shed 4 bases and J 7 bases; nucleotides not matched to a gene: 6. Germline V gene lookup returns CDR1 SGHRS and CDR2 YFSETQ. The DNA of the CDR3 is TGCGCCAGCAGCCCCGGACAGGGGGCTAGTGAAGCTTTCTTT. Protein sequence: CASSPGQGASEAFF.

V and J are TRBV10-3 and TRBJ2-3; 7 nucleotides agree with TRBD2. V trimming: 6 bases; J trimming: 0 bases; junction bases outside the gene matches: 9. CDR3 size: 16 residues. Germline assignment: CDR1 ENHRY and CDR2 SYGVKD. The CDR3 DNA reads TGTGCCATCAGGGGGAACCTAGCGGCTAGCACAGATACGCAGTATTTT. It codes for CAIRGNLAASTDTQYF.

The chain carries TRBV5-4 and TRBJ1-2; perhaps TRBD1 as D (5 bases). CDR1 and CDR2 (germline): SGHNT, YYREEE (reference sequence). Trimming removed 3 bases at V and 6 bases at J, with 9 bases between. The CDR3 consists of 12 residues. CDR3 DNA sequence: TGTGCCAGCAGCTCTCGACAGAATGGCTACACCTTC. Translating gives CASSSRQNGYTF.

The genes are TRBV7-9 and TRBJ2-5; 8 bases fit TRBD2. CDR1 SEHNR and CDR2 FQNEAQ come from the germline V gene (reference sequence). V lost 3 bases to trimming and J lost 5 bases; unmatched junction nucleotides: 2. This CDR3 is built from 13 residues. The CDR3 DNA sequence: TGTGCCAGCAGCTTTAGCGGGAAGGAGACCCAGTACTTC. Amino acid sequence: CASSFSGKETQYF.

The chain joins TRBV5-1 to TRBJ2-5, with D maybe TRBD2 (5 bases). Deletions cut 4 bases from V and 5 bases from J, with 12 bases between. This CDR3 comprises 13 residues. Germline CDR1 SGHRS, CDR2 YFSETQ. The DNA of the CDR3 is TGCGCCAGCAGCCGGGATTCCCAGGAGACCCAGTACTTC. Its translation is CASSRDSQETQYF.